The clone carrying this T cell receptor beta chain was counted only a few times. Its specificity is unknown. These data belong to a study of cytomegalovirus exposure and HLA in healthy donors. Study details: Caucasian-associated ancestry cluster membership applied to about 77% of several hundred genotyped donors.

PCR used 60 Vbeta primers and 13 Jbeta primers. TCRdb's copy holds only in-frame clones and misses some; the assay was immunoSEQ multiplex PCR. The data contain about 140,000 clones, over 70% of them singletons. Germline-derived CDR1 and CDR2 are MDHEN and SYDVKM. Trimming left V 7 bases short and J 8 bases short, with 11 bases between. CDR3 length equals 12 residues. Whole-study results and caveats: Per a prior analysis, the majority of TCR beta V segments were productive roughly 87% or roughly 30% of the time. Some highly shared sequence variants likely arose as a pipeline artifact.

The sequence came from a woman aged 40 to 50 in good health and CMV-seronegative. The sample comprised PBMCs. The gene calls are TRBV28 and TRBJ1-4; no firm D call. CDR3 in amino acids: CASKRGIEKLFF. Here the CDR3 DNA reads TGTGCCAGCAAGAGAGGGATCGAAAAACTGTTTTTT.